What follows are 22 T cell receptor beta chains derived from one specimen sequenced in a study of regulatory T cells in long-lasting Graves disease. The sample's time point: newly diagnosed GD, antithyroid drugs for less than 3 months. PBMCs were the source of the RNA used for TCR sequencing. Libraries of TCR beta came from iRepertoire HTBI primers plus Arm-PCR of CDR3 regions. TCRdb fed the multiplex PCR reads into MiXCR, producing one record per CDR3 protein. This sample yields more than 300,000 distinct CDR3 sequences, of which 12% are seen a single time; under 20% belongs to the top ten. The sample also formed part of further work on T cells in Graves' hyperthyroidism and ophthalmopathy.

Sequencing used peripheral blood mononuclear cells (PBMCs), obtained at new diagnosis, from a patient treated with antithyroid drugs. All receptors come from a woman between 18 and 30 years old with Graves disease.

There are many counts of this clonotype. The chain is built from TRBV6-2 or TRBV6-3 and TRBJ2-5; the D call may be TRBD1 or TRBD2 (6 bases each). This CDR3 comprises 18 residues. The V gene's germline CDR1 is MNHEY and CDR2 SVGEGT. Deletions cut 3 bases from V and 5 bases from J, with 25 bases between. The DNA of the CDR3 is TGTGCCAGCAGTTATTCGGTCGAGGGGGGTCTTTTGACGGAGACCCAGTACTTC. Amino acid sequence: CASSYSVEGGLLTETQYF.

This chain links TRBV4-3 with TRBJ2-7; 11 nucleotides line up with TRBD2. In germline, CDR1 is LGHNA, CDR2 YSLEER. The length of the CDR3 is 15 residues. The ends lost 0 bases at V and 3 bases at J; junction bases unmatched: 1. CDR3 residues: CASSQDTSGGYEQYF. As DNA, the CDR3 is TGCGCCAGCAGCCAAGATACTAGCGGGGGCTACGAGCAGTACTTC.

This clonotype appeared once. V and J are TRBV4-2 and TRBJ2-3; 10 bases are shared with TRBD1. Germline CDR1 is LGHNA and CDR2 is YNFKEQ. J gave up 2 bases and V 7 bases, and 6 bases lay outside the gene matches. The CDR3 covers 15 residues. As DNA, the CDR3 is TGTGCCAGCATCCCCGGGACAGGGGACACAGATACGCAGTATTTT. Its translation: CASIPGTGDTDTQYF.

The chain couples TRBV9 to TRBJ2-1; 12 nucleotides match TRBD1. The junction had 14 bases not matched to a gene; V was cut back by 3 bases and J by 13 bases. This CDR3 region has 16 residues. Germline CDR1 reads SGDLS; CDR2 reads YYNGEE. CDR3 DNA sequence: TGTGCCAGCAGCGCGACAACCGGGACAGGGGGCGTGGATCAGTTCTTC. It specifies CASSATTGTGGVDQFF.

The chain joins TRBV5-4 to TRBJ2-3, with D hard to call. Between the trimmed V and J ends, which lost 5 bases and 4 bases, there was a span of 14 bases. There are 14 residues in the CDR3. CDR1 SGHNT and CDR2 YYREEE come from the germline V gene (reference sequence). CDR3 in amino acids: CASRSEVVPDTQYF. In nucleotides, the CDR3 is TGTGCCAGCAGAAGTGAGGTTGTGCCAGATACGCAGTATTTT.

This clonotype was recorded many times. The V gene is TRBV27, the J gene TRBJ2-2, with 7 bases identical to TRBD1. The CDR3 runs 17 residues. The V segment lost 5 bases and the J segment 0 bases; nucleotides outside the gene matches: 9. Germline assignment: CDR1 MNHEY and CDR2 SMNVEV (reference sequence). CDR3 DNA: TGTGCCAGCAGTATCCCGACAGGGAGTTCGAACACCGGGGAGCTGTTTTTT. Protein: CASSIPTGSSNTGELFF.

Ten or more counts support this clonotype. This chain uses TRBV10-3 with TRBJ2-2; 10 positions match TRBD2. This CDR3 comprises 18 residues. V was clipped by 6 bases and J by 0 bases; unmatched bases: 10. Germline assignment: CDR1 ENHRY and CDR2 SYGVKD. CDR3 coding DNA: TGTGCCATCAGAACCGATACTAGCGGGGTAACGAACACCGGGGAGCTGTTTTTT. Its protein product is CAIRTDTSGVTNTGELFF.

This chain connects TRBV5-6 to TRBJ2-4, with D tentatively TRBD2 (6 bases). Germline V gene data show CDR1 as SGHDT and CDR2 as YYEEEE. The ends were cut back, 4 bases at V and 0 bases at J, with 11 bases in the middle. This CDR3 is 15 amino acids long. The CDR3 coding sequence is TGTGCCAGCAGCGTACCGGGACTAGCCAAAAACATTCAGTACTTC. Its translation: CASSVPGLAKNIQYF. Complete variable domain (other parts from reference TRBV5-6 and TRBJ2-4): DAGVTQSPTHLIKTRGQQVTLRCSPKSGHDTVSWYQQALGQGPQFIFQYYEEEERQRGNFPDRFSGHQFPNYSSELNVNALLLGDSALYLCASSVPGLAKNIQYFGAGTRLSVL.

This clonotype showed up many times. V and J are TRBV10-1 and TRBJ2-3, with 7 bases matching TRBD1. The CDR3 runs 17 residues. Germline V lookup: CDR1 WNHNN, CDR2 SYGVQD (reference sequence). J gave up 5 bases and V 0 bases, and 11 bases lay outside the gene matches. The DNA for the CDR3 is TGCGCCAGCAGTGAGTCGCTCAGGGGGATGTATGGAGATACGCAGTATTTT. This sequence encodes CASSESLRGMYGDTQYF.

This clonotype was observed at least ten times. The V call is TRBV29-1, the J call TRBJ2-7; D tentatively fits TRBD1 or TRBD2 (5 bases each). CDR3 length: 12 amino acids. V was trimmed by 1 base and J by 7 bases, leaving 11 bases between them. Looked up from germline, CDR1 is SQVTM and CDR2 is ANQGSEA. The CDR3, as DNA: TGCAGCGTTGAAGGAGGGACGCGGGAGCAGTACTTC. Protein product: CSVEGGTREQYF.

This clonotype occurred many times. This chain joins TRBV12-3 or TRBV12-4 and TRBJ2-3; D is uncertain. The V gene lost 5 bases and the J gene lost 6 bases, with 9 bases spanning the gap. The CDR3 loop spans 12 amino acids. CDR3 residues: CASSLPIDTQYF. The CDR3 DNA reads as TGTGCCAGCAGTCTCCCTATCGATACGCAGTATTTT.

This clonotype was seen a handful of times. The V gene is TRBV5-1, the J gene TRBJ1-2; tentative D call: TRBD1 (5 bases). Trimming took off 9 bases at V and 3 bases at J, with 9 bases between the two ends. Germline V CDR1 and CDR2: SGHRS, YFSETQ. The CDR3 sequence is 11 residues long. This CDR3 is CATGGDYGYTF. DNA for the CDR3: TGCGCCACCGGGGGGGACTATGGCTACACCTTC.

Concerning this clonotype: A single base separates this from a much larger clone, so it may be a read error. The genes are TRBV28 and TRBJ2-5; the match to TRBD2 covers 8 bases. Germline CDR1 and CDR2: MDHEN and SYDVKM. Losses at the gene ends were 4 bases for V and 4 bases for J; bases not matched to a gene: 14. This CDR3 is built from 17 residues. CDR3: CASSSLGSGRGGETQYF. For the CDR3, the DNA is TGTGCCAGCAGTTCACTTGGAAGCGGGAGAGGCGGAGAGACCCAGTACTTC.

This clonotype has a count of ten or more. V usage is TRBV30 and J usage is TRBJ2-7, with 13 bases matching TRBD2. Germline CDR1 GTSNPN, CDR2 SVGIG (reference sequence). This CDR3 contains 17 residues. Unmatched junction bases numbered 13, after V lost 2 bases and J lost 6 bases. The CDR3 loop is CAWSIRTGGLAGIEQYV. CDR3 DNA sequence: TGTGCCTGGAGTATCCGGACAGGGGGACTAGCGGGGATCGAGCAGTACGTC.

This clonotype was detected ten times or more. The chain has TRBV6-5 and TRBJ2-1; 11 nucleotides line up with TRBD2. CDR1 is MNHEY and CDR2 is SVGAGI in the germline V gene. The trim removed 0 bases at V and 6 bases at J, leaving 4 bases unmatched. The CDR3 extends over 16 amino acids. The DNA for the CDR3 is TGTGCCAGCAGTTACTCAGGGACTAGCGGCCTCAATGAGCAGTTCTTC. It yields the protein CASSYSGTSGLNEQFF.

Many counts were recorded for this clonotype. The chain joins TRBV10-3 to TRBJ1-1; tentatively, D is TRBD1 (6 bases). Trimming left V 5 bases short and J 11 bases short, with 15 bases between. This CDR3 contains 12 residues. Looked up from germline, CDR1 is ENHRY and CDR2 is SYGVKD. The CDR3: CAISSPDRKAFF. CDR3 in DNA: TGTGCCATCAGTTCACCTGACAGGAAGGCTTTCTTT.

This clonotype was counted only a few times. The rearrangement joins TRBV7-9 to TRBJ1-5, with TRBD1 identical over 12 bases. Trimming at V came to 5 bases and at J to 2 bases, leaving 10 bases not matched to a gene. The CDR3 has 18 residues. Germline assignment: CDR1 SEHNR and CDR2 FQNEAQ (reference sequence). The CDR3: CASSGTGGTLWGNQPQHF. CDR3 bases: TGTGCCAGCAGCGGGACAGGGGGCACACTTTGGGGCAATCAGCCCCAGCATTTT.

V is TRBV19 and J is TRBJ1-5; D unclear. Germline CDR1 reads LNHDA; CDR2 reads SQIVND (reference sequence). This CDR3 is 15 amino acids long. V lost 4 bases to trimming and J lost 1 base, with 11 bases between them. The CDR3, as DNA: TGTGCCAGTAGTACCTTGGGGTCCAGCAATCAGCCCCAGCATTTT. Translation: CASSTLGSSNQPQHF.

This clonotype was recorded at least ten times. The rearrangement joins TRBV12-3 or TRBV12-4 to TRBJ1-3; no clear D gene. CDR3 length: 11 amino acids. V lost 2 bases and J lost 6, with 2 bases in between. The CDR3 DNA follows: TGTGCCAGCAGTTTAATAAACACCATATATTTT. Translating gives CASSLINTIYF.

This clonotype has at least ten counts. The chain uses TRBV4-2 and TRBJ2-5; D uncertain. The CDR3 extends over 13 amino acids. CDR1 is LGHNA and CDR2 is YNFKEQ in the germline V gene. Trimming pared 0 bases from V and 4 bases from J, leaving 6 bases between. The CDR3 DNA reads TGTGCCAGCAGCCAAGATAAGGGAGAGACCCAGTACTTC. As protein: CASSQDKGETQYF.

In this sample, this clonotype turned up many times. The chain links TRBV7-2 to TRBJ2-1; 8 positions match TRBD2. Trimming at V came to 5 bases and at J to 2 bases, leaving 8 bases not matched to a gene. This CDR3 is 16 amino acids long. CDR1 is SGHTA, CDR2 FQGNSA, per germline. CDR3 protein: CASSPEREWTYNEQFF. The CDR3 bases are TGTGCCAGCAGCCCGGAGCGGGAGTGGACCTACAATGAGCAGTTCTTC.

This clonotype was counted at least ten times. The V gene is TRBV10-3, the J gene TRBJ1-5; 7 positions match TRBD1. V lost 9 bases, J lost 5 bases, and 22 bases stayed unmatched. The germline V gene has CDR1 ENHRY and CDR2 SYGVKD. This CDR3 has 18 amino acids. The DNA of the CDR3 is TGTGCCATTCCAATTGTGTTCAACCCAGGGGGGGGGCATCAGCCCCAGCATTTT. Its translation is CAIPIVFNPGGGHQPQHF.